These 26 T cell receptor beta chains came from one sample sequenced in a study of cytomegalovirus exposure and HLA in healthy donors. Amplification used 60 Vbeta primers and 13 Jbeta primers. Produced via immunoSEQ multiplex PCR; TCRdb's table is partial and in-frame only. This sample has fewer than 120,000 clones, with nearly 80% found just once. Sequenced: PBMCs. Receptor source: a woman aged 30 to 39 in good health and CMV-seronegative.

The V and J genes are TRBV28 and TRBJ2-7, with 9 bases aligning to TRBD2. V lost 2 bases, J lost 2 bases, and 4 bases stayed unmatched. Germline assignment: CDR1 MDHEN and CDR2 SYDVKM. This CDR3 comprises 15 residues. DNA for the CDR3: TGTGCCAGCAGTTTAGTATTAGCGGGAGCCTACGAGCAGTACTTC. As protein: CASSLVLAGAYEQYF.

The chain uses TRBV13 and TRBJ1-2, with 11 bases fitting TRBD1. CDR1 and CDR2 (germline): PRHDT, FYEKMQ (reference sequence). The CDR3 contains 15 residues. V lost 4 bases and J lost 3; bases outside the gene matches: 4. CDR3 sequence (DNA): TGTGCCAGCAGCTCAAGGACAGGGGGCTACTATGGCTACACCTTC. It is translated as CASSSRTGGYYGYTF. Combining the CDR3 with reference TRBV13 and TRBJ1-2 gives the whole variable domain AAGVIQSPRHLIKEKRETATLKCYPIPRHDTVYWYQQGPGQDPQFLISFYEKMQSDKGSIPDRFSAQQFSDYHSELNMSSLELGDSALYFCASSSRTGGYYGYTFGSGTRLTVV.

This sequence joins TRBV7-8 and TRBJ2-2; D possibly corresponds to TRBD1 (5 bases). The germline V gene has CDR1 SGHVS and CDR2 FQNEAQ. V was pared by 0 bases and J by 4 bases, with 9 bases between. The CDR3 is 15 amino acids. CDR3 nucleotides: TGTGCCAGCAGCTTAGCCCAGGGCAGCACCGGGGAGCTGTTTTTT. It is translated as CASSLAQGSTGELFF.

The chain couples TRBV5-1 to TRBJ1-1; D remains ambiguous. Trimming removed 1 base at V and 14 bases at J, with 12 bases between. The germline V gene has CDR1 SGHRS and CDR2 YFSETQ. The CDR3 runs 11 residues. In DNA, the CDR3 is TGCGCCAGCAGCTTGAGTGGGGAGACGTTCTTT. Translation: CASSLSGETFF. The whole variable domain, remainder taken from reference TRBV5-1 and TRBJ1-1, is KAGVTQTPRYLIKTRGQQVTLSCSPISGHRSVSWYQQTPGQGLQFLFEYFSETQRNKGNFPGRFSGRQFSNSRSEMNVSTLELGDSALYLCASSLSGETFFGQGTRLTVV.

The chain is built from TRBV29-1 and TRBJ1-3; 9 nucleotides match TRBD1. CDR1 and CDR2 from the germline V gene are SQVTM and ANQGSEA. CDR3 length: 14 amino acids. The V segment lost 4 bases and the J segment 2 bases; nucleotides outside the gene matches: 3. CDR3 bases: TGCAGCGTTGTGGGACAGGGACCTGGAAACACCATATATTTT. It yields the protein CSVVGQGPGNTIYF.

The V and J genes are TRBV7-2 and TRBJ1-1; D is ambiguous. Trimming shortened V by 3 bases and J by 4 bases, and 9 bases separated the two germline ends. The CDR3 runs 13 residues. Germline-derived CDR1 and CDR2 are SGHTA and FQGNSA. CDR3: CASSFLGSTEAFF. The DNA for the CDR3 is TGTGCCAGCAGCTTTTTAGGGAGCACTGAAGCTTTCTTT. Based on the CDR3 plus reference TRBV7-2 and TRBJ1-1, the full variable domain is GAGVSQSPSNKVTEKGKDVELRCDPISGHTALYWYRQSLGQGLEFLIYFQGNSAPDKSGLPSDRFSAERTGGSVSTLTIQRTQQEDSAVYLCASSFLGSTEAFFGQGTRLTVV.

This clone was seen more than once but under ten times. V usage is TRBV10-3 and J usage is TRBJ2-7; 8 bases align to TRBD1. This CDR3 spans 15 amino acids. Germline assignment: CDR1 ENHRY and CDR2 SYGVKD. With 2 bases clipped from V and 2 bases from J, the junction kept 5 bases outside the gene matches. In DNA, the CDR3 is TGTGCCATCAGTGAGGGACAGGGTGGTCCCTACGAGCAGTACTTC. This codes for CAISEGQGGPYEQYF.

This chain joins TRBV2 and TRBJ1-5; 10 nucleotides align to TRBD1. The CDR3 is 14 amino acids. The V segment lost 8 bases and the J segment 5 bases; nucleotides outside the gene matches: 6. Germline CDR1 SNHLY, CDR2 FYNNEI. CDR3 region: CASDRTGGYQPQHF. The CDR3 DNA reads TGTGCCAGCGATAGGACAGGGGGATATCAGCCCCAGCATTTT.

The chain is built from TRBV9 and TRBJ1-2, with 9 bases aligning to TRBD1. This CDR3 is 14 amino acids long. Germline assignment: CDR1 SGDLS and CDR2 YYNGEE. J lost 4 bases, V lost 3 bases, and 4 bases had no gene match. Here the CDR3 DNA reads TGTGCCAGCAGCGCCGGACAGGGGACCTATGGCTACACCTTC. Amino acids: CASSAGQGTYGYTF.

The rearrangement uses TRBV30 and TRBJ2-5, with D unclear. CDR3 size: 14 residues. In germline, CDR1 is GTSNPN, CDR2 SVGIG (reference sequence). Trimming stripped 0 bases from V and 4 bases from J, with 12 bases between. CDR3 in amino acids: CAWSVERNLETQYF. The CDR3 DNA sequence: TGTGCCTGGAGTGTAGAGCGAAACCTAGAGACCCAGTACTTC.

There are a few counts of this clone. The chain employs TRBV18 and TRBJ1-6; 9 nucleotides match TRBD1. V was clipped by 4 bases and J by 7 bases; unmatched bases: 5. Germline V gene lookup returns CDR1 KGHSH and CDR2 LQKENI. The CDR3 is 15 amino acids. In DNA form, the CDR3 reads TGTGCCAGCTCACAACGGGACAGGGAGAATTCACCCCTCCACTTT. Amino acids: CASSQRDRENSPLHF.

This clone was seen once. The chain uses TRBV19 and TRBJ1-6; 8 bases map to TRBD1. After removal of 6 bases from V and 10 bases from J, the junction contained 2 bases not matched to a gene. CDR1 is LNHDA, CDR2 SQIVND, per germline (reference sequence). The length of the CDR3 is 12 residues. Here the CDR3 DNA reads TGTGCCAGTAGGACAGGGGCCTCACCCCTCCACTTT. This encodes CASRTGASPLHF.

The CDR3 region has the DNA TGTGCCAGCAGTGGACAGGGTACACTCTATGGCTACACCTTC. It encodes CASSGQGTLYGYTF. The chain employs TRBV27 and TRBJ1-2, with 8 bases that match TRBD1. CDR1 MNHEY and CDR2 SMNVEV come from the germline V gene (reference sequence). This CDR3 comprises 14 residues. J was trimmed by 4 bases and V by 5 bases; bases with no gene match: 6.

This clone appeared a single time. The CDR3 region has the DNA TGTGCCAGCAGGGACAGACGGACCGGGGAGCTGTTTTTT. This sequence encodes CASRDRRTGELFF. This sequence joins TRBV25-1 and TRBJ2-2, with D perhaps matching TRBD1 (6 bases). Germline V gene lookup returns CDR1 MGHDK and CDR2 SYGVNS. CDR3 size: 13 residues. V was trimmed by 6 bases and J by 5 bases, leaving 10 bases between them.

V is TRBV6-5 and J is TRBJ1-2; 8 bases are shared with TRBD1. J was trimmed by 3 bases and V by 4 bases; bases with no gene match: 7. Germline V lookup: CDR1 MNHEY, CDR2 SVGAGI. The CDR3 runs 15 residues. The CDR3, as DNA: TGTGCCAGCAGTTCGCGCGCAGGGGGCGACTATGGCTACACCTTC. Protein sequence: CASSSRAGGDYGYTF.

The V and J genes are TRBV7-2 and TRBJ2-1, with 9 nucleotides matching TRBD1. With V trimmed by 3 bases and J by 6 bases, 6 bases remained unmatched. The CDR3 length is 15 residues. Looked up from germline, CDR1 is SGHTA and CDR2 is FQGNSA. CDR3 bases: TGTGCCAGCAGCTTGCAAGGACAGGGGTCCAATGAGCAGTTCTTC. It specifies CASSLQGQGSNEQFF.

V and J are TRBV7-6 and TRBJ2-3, with 12 bases matching TRBD2. Germline CDR1 and CDR2: SGHVS and FNYEAQ. The CDR3 is 16 amino acids. V gave up 1 base and J gave up 1 base; unmatched junction bases: 0. The CDR3 nucleotides read TGTGCCAGCAGCTTAGGGACTAGCGGGGGCACAGATACGCAGTATTTT. This translates into CASSLGTSGGTDTQYF.

V and J are TRBV19 and TRBJ2-7; 9 nucleotides match TRBD1. The V segment lost 1 base and the J segment 7 bases; nucleotides outside the gene matches: 2. This CDR3 region has 13 residues. Germline V gene sequence: CDR1 LNHDA, CDR2 SQIVND (reference sequence). CDR3 in DNA: TGTGCCAGTAGTATAGGACAGGGGGGTGAGCAGTACTTC. Translation gives CASSIGQGGEQYF.

The chain has TRBV28 and TRBJ1-1; 12 bases align to TRBD1. The CDR3 covers 16 residues. CDR1 is MDHEN and CDR2 is SYDVKM in the germline V gene. Trimming cost V 3 bases and J 3 bases; bases outside gene matches: 5. CDR3 residues: CASSLWGQGAYTEAFF. CDR3 in DNA: TGTGCCAGCAGTTTGTGGGGACAGGGGGCTTACACTGAAGCTTTCTTT.

The chain couples TRBV4-2 to TRBJ1-5, with 7 positions matching TRBD1. The CDR3 consists of 15 residues. Germline V lookup: CDR1 LGHNA, CDR2 YNFKEQ. Trimming cost V 4 bases and J 0 bases; bases outside gene matches: 3. CDR3 sequence reads: CASSRDSYSNQPQHF. CDR3 nucleotides: TGTGCCAGCAGCCGGGACAGTTATAGCAATCAGCCCCAGCATTTT.

This clone has a single count. The chain links TRBV4-2 to TRBJ2-3; weak D call: TRBD2 (7 bases). Germline-derived CDR1 and CDR2 are LGHNA and YNFKEQ. The CDR3 has 16 residues. Trimming shortened V by 0 bases and J by 4 bases, and 14 bases separated the two germline ends. Here the CDR3 DNA reads TGTGCCAGCAGCCAAGAGGGGGCACGGGGGGCAGATACGCAGTATTTT. Protein: CASSQEGARGADTQYF.

The CDR3: CASSQEGLSSNEQFF. The CDR3 nucleotides are TGTGCCAGCAGCCAAGAGGGCCTATCGTCCAATGAGCAGTTCTTC. The rearrangement links TRBV9 to TRBJ2-1, with D maybe TRBD2 (5 bases). Germline CDR1 and CDR2: SGDLS and YYNGEE. V was shortened by 4 bases and J by 6 bases, with 17 bases between the two germline ends. The CDR3 loop spans 15 amino acids.

This chain connects TRBV28 to TRBJ1-4; 8 nucleotides align to TRBD1. The CDR3 is 14 residues long. J lost 12 bases, V lost 6 bases, and 12 bases had no gene match. The germline V gene encodes CDR1 MDHEN and CDR2 SYDVKM. This CDR3 reads CASRATGEISELFF. As DNA, the CDR3 is TGTGCCAGCAGGGCGACAGGGGAGATCTCGGAACTGTTTTTT.

The V and J genes are TRBV27 and TRBJ2-7; weak D call: TRBD1 (5 bases). CDR1 is MNHEY, CDR2 SMNVEV, per germline (reference sequence). Deletions cut 4 bases from V and 0 bases from J, with 7 bases between. The CDR3 is made up of 13 amino acids. The CDR3 reads CASSWGGSYEQYF. The DNA for the CDR3 is TGTGCCAGCAGTTGGGGCGGCTCCTACGAGCAGTACTTC.

The table lists this clone with a count of one. The rearrangement links TRBV7-2 to TRBJ2-7; no firm D call. Germline CDR1 reads SGHTA; CDR2 reads FQGNSA. The CDR3 runs 12 residues. Between the trimmed V and J ends, which lost 5 bases and 0 bases, there was a span of 5 bases. CDR3 protein: CASSASSYEQYF. The CDR3 nucleotides read TGTGCCAGCAGCGCCAGCTCCTACGAGCAGTACTTC.

This clone was picked up a small number of times. The chain employs TRBV4-2 and TRBJ1-1; D gene uncertain. V shed 4 bases and J shed 0 bases, with 6 bases lying between them. The germline V gene encodes CDR1 LGHNA and CDR2 YNFKEQ. This CDR3 has 13 residues. The CDR3 reads CASSLAVNTEAFF. Written as DNA, the CDR3 is TGTGCCAGCAGCCTCGCGGTGAACACTGAAGCTTTCTTT.